A selection of T cell receptor beta chains follows, all from one sample in a study of CD4 T cells in relation to SARS-CoV-2 and coronaviruses. Assay: immunoSEQ multiplex PCR; the TCRdb copy retains only in-frame clones and omits some. In the table there are approximately 40,000 clones, about 80% of which are singletons. Their recognized antigens are unknown. Sequencing was done on a sample of memory CD4+ T cells from PBMCs, cultured in vitro. Every receptor here comes from an adult with COVID-19. CDR3s include the opening cysteine and the closing phenylalanine or tryptophan. A D gene is named only where the DNA matches it firmly. Not every row has a clone size; where given, it reads once, few, many or a size class.

clone size: -; V gene: TRBV6-6; D gene: -; CDR3 length: 14; J gene: TRBJ2-3; CDR3 DNA: TGTGCCAGCAGATCGGGGCCGAACACAGATACGCAGTATTTT; CDR3 protein: CASRSGPNTDTQYF
clone size: -; V gene: TRBV3-1/TRBV3-2; D gene: TRBD2; CDR3 length: 14; J gene: TRBJ2-7; CDR3 DNA: TGTGCCAGCAGCAGGACTAGCGGCTCCTACGAGCAGTACTTC; CDR3 protein: CASSRTSGSYEQYF
clone size: -; V gene: TRBV5-1; D gene: TRBD1; CDR3 length: 14; J gene: TRBJ1-6; CDR3 DNA: TGCGCCAGCAGCGGGACAGGAGGGAATTCACCCCTCCACTTT; CDR3 protein: CASSGTGGNSPLHF
clone size: -; V gene: TRBV28; D gene: TRBD2; CDR3 length: 19; J gene: TRBJ2-3; CDR3 DNA: TGTGCCAGCAGACCACTAGGGACTAGCGGGAGCGCGAACACAGATACGCAGTATTTT; CDR3 protein: CASRPLGTSGSANTDTQYF
clone size: -; V gene: TRBV18; D gene: TRBD1; CDR3 length: 16; J gene: TRBJ2-7; CDR3 DNA: TGTGCCAGCTCACCTTCCGGGACAGGGGGCGGGGGCGAGCAGTACTTC; CDR3 protein: CASSPSGTGGGGEQYF
clone size: -; V gene: TRBV4-3; D gene: -; CDR3 length: 18; J gene: TRBJ1-1; CDR3 DNA: TGCGCCAGCAGCCAAGATCTGAGGGCAGGGAATTTTGGTACTGAAGCTTTCTTT; CDR3 protein: CASSQDLRAGNFGTEAFF
clone size: -; V gene: TRBV28; D gene: TRBD2; CDR3 length: 17; J gene: TRBJ2-3; CDR3 DNA: TGTGCCAGCAATCCCCCCGGGTTAGCGGGAGTTGCAGATACGCAGTATTTT; CDR3 protein: CASNPPGLAGVADTQYF
clone size: -; V gene: TRBV28; D gene: -; CDR3 length: 15; J gene: TRBJ2-7; CDR3 DNA: TGTGCCAGCAGTATCCAGAGGGGGTGGGGTTACGAGCAGTACTTC; CDR3 protein: CASSIQRGWGYEQYF
clone size: -; V gene: TRBV10-3; D gene: TRBD2; CDR3 length: 16; J gene: TRBJ2-3; CDR3 DNA: TGTGCCATCAGTGAAGCTAGCGGGAGGACGACAGATACGCAGTATTTT; CDR3 protein: CAISEASGRTTDTQYF
clone size: few; V gene: TRBV10-3; D gene: TRBD1; CDR3 length: 15; J gene: TRBJ1-3; CDR3 DNA: TGTGCCATCAGTGCTAGGACAGGGTTTGGAAACACCATATATTTT; CDR3 protein: CAISARTGFGNTIYF
clone size: -; V gene: TRBV15; D gene: -; CDR3 length: 14; J gene: TRBJ2-7; CDR3 DNA: TGTGCCACCAGCGAAGCAGATGATTCCTACGAGCAGTACTTC; CDR3 protein: CATSEADDSYEQYF
clone size: once; V gene: TRBV5-1; D gene: -; CDR3 length: 16; J gene: TRBJ2-5; CDR3 DNA: TGCGCCAGCAGCTTTGCCCGGGGAGTTGACCAAGAGACCCAGTACTTC; CDR3 protein: CASSFARGVDQETQYF
clone size: -; V gene: TRBV12-5; D gene: TRBD1; CDR3 length: 16; J gene: TRBJ2-1; CDR3 DNA: TGTGCTAGTGGTTTGGCAATCAGGGGGTTCTACAATGAGCAGTTCTTC; CDR3 protein: CASGLAIRGFYNEQFF
clone size: once; V gene: TRBV23-1; D gene: -; CDR3 length: 17; J gene: TRBJ2-3; CDR3 DNA: TGCGCCAGCAGTCAATCTCAGAGTCTTATCAGCACAGATACGCAGTATTTT; CDR3 protein: CASSQSQSLISTDTQYF
clone size: -; V gene: TRBV14; D gene: -; CDR3 length: 13; J gene: TRBJ2-3; CDR3 DNA: TGTGCCAGCAGCCCCGCAGGGGTGGATACGCAGTATTTT; CDR3 protein: CASSPAGVDTQYF
clone size: few; V gene: TRBV19; D gene: -; CDR3 length: 17; J gene: TRBJ2-3; CDR3 DNA: TGTGCCAGTAGTATCGGGACTGGGGTAGCGGGCACAGATACGCAGTATTTT; CDR3 protein: CASSIGTGVAGTDTQYF
clone size: -; V gene: TRBV29-1; D gene: -; CDR3 length: 13; J gene: TRBJ2-2; CDR3 DNA: TGCAGCGTTTACTCGTATAACACCGGGGAGCTGTTTTTT; CDR3 protein: CSVYSYNTGELFF
clone size: -; V gene: TRBV5-4; D gene: TRBD2; CDR3 length: 13; J gene: TRBJ2-5; CDR3 DNA: TGTGCCAGCAGCACGACTAGCCAAGATACCCAGTACTTC; CDR3 protein: CASSTTSQDTQYF
clone size: -; V gene: TRBV10-3; D gene: TRBD2; CDR3 length: 17; J gene: TRBJ2-2; CDR3 DNA: TGTGCCATCAGTGATGGTGGCGGGAGGACGGAAACCGGGGAGCTGTTTTTT; CDR3 protein: CAISDGGGRTETGELFF
clone size: -; V gene: TRBV19; D gene: TRBD1; CDR3 length: 16; J gene: TRBJ2-1; CDR3 DNA: TGTGCCAGTAGGGAGAACAGGGGCCTCTCCTACAATGAGCAGTTCTTC; CDR3 protein: CASRENRGLSYNEQFF
clone size: -; V gene: TRBV27; D gene: -; CDR3 length: 14; J gene: TRBJ1-1; CDR3 DNA: TGTGCCAGCTCTTGGGGGGGGTTGAACACTGAAGCTTTCTTT; CDR3 protein: CASSWGGLNTEAFF
clone size: -; V gene: TRBV2; D gene: -; CDR3 length: 11; J gene: TRBJ2-7; CDR3 DNA: TGTGCCAGCAGCGGGCAGTACGAGCAGTACTTC; CDR3 protein: CASSGQYEQYF
clone size: -; V gene: TRBV7-3; D gene: TRBD1; CDR3 length: 13; J gene: TRBJ2-7; CDR3 DNA: TGTGCCAGCAGCCGGGACAGGGACGACGAGCAGTACTTC; CDR3 protein: CASSRDRDDEQYF
clone size: -; V gene: TRBV6-5; D gene: TRBD2; CDR3 length: 15; J gene: TRBJ2-1; CDR3 DNA: TGTGCCAGCAGCAAACCTAGCGGGCTGCGGGATGAGCAGTTCTTC; CDR3 protein: CASSKPSGLRDEQFF
clone size: -; V gene: TRBV6-5; D gene: -; CDR3 length: 15; J gene: TRBJ2-7; CDR3 DNA: TGTGCCAGCAGGAAGGACCCGACGGGCTCCTACGAGCAGTACTTC; CDR3 protein: CASRKDPTGSYEQYF
clone size: -; V gene: TRBV4-1; D gene: TRBD1; CDR3 length: 16; J gene: TRBJ2-3; CDR3 DNA: TGCGCCAGCAGCCAAGGCGCCCGGGACAGGGGGAATACGCAGTATTTT; CDR3 protein: CASSQGARDRGNTQYF
clone size: -; V gene: TRBV29-1; D gene: TRBD2; CDR3 length: 14; J gene: TRBJ2-1; CDR3 DNA: TGCAGCGTTCAACGTCTAGCGGGTTACAATGAGCAGTTCTTC; CDR3 protein: CSVQRLAGYNEQFF
clone size: -; V gene: TRBV6-2/TRBV6-3; D gene: TRBD1; CDR3 length: 16; J gene: TRBJ2-5; CDR3 DNA: TGTGCCAGCAGTTACCCGGACAGGGGCACTCGGGAGACCCAGTACTTC; CDR3 protein: CASSYPDRGTRETQYF
clone size: -; V gene: TRBV28; D gene: TRBD2; CDR3 length: 23; J gene: TRBJ2-1; CDR3 DNA: TGTGCCAGCAGTTTAAAGTTCCGGGTGCCACGTTCCGAACTAGCGGAATCCTACAATGAGCAGTTCTTC; CDR3 protein: CASSLKFRVPRSELAESYNEQFF
clone size: once; V gene: TRBV3-1/TRBV3-2; D gene: TRBD2; CDR3 length: 16; J gene: TRBJ2-5; CDR3 DNA: TGTGCCAGCAGCCAATATAGCGGGAGGGCCACAGAGACCCAGTACTTC; CDR3 protein: CASSQYSGRATETQYF
clone size: few; V gene: TRBV11-2; D gene: -; CDR3 length: 15; J gene: TRBJ2-7; CDR3 DNA: TGTGCCAGCAGCTCTACAGGGGGGGGCTCCTACGAGCAGTACTTC; CDR3 protein: CASSSTGGGSYEQYF
clone size: -; V gene: TRBV5-6; D gene: TRBD2; CDR3 length: 17; J gene: TRBJ2-7; CDR3 DNA: TGTGCCAGCAGAAAGACTAGCGGGAGTTTGACGGACTACGAGCAGTACTTC; CDR3 protein: CASRKTSGSLTDYEQYF
clone size: -; V gene: TRBV7-9; D gene: TRBD1; CDR3 length: 17; J gene: TRBJ2-1; CDR3 DNA: TGTGCCAGCAGCCCAAAAACGGCAGGGGGATTCTACAATGAGCAGTTCTTC; CDR3 protein: CASSPKTAGGFYNEQFF
clone size: -; V gene: TRBV3-1/TRBV3-2; D gene: -; CDR3 length: 14; J gene: TRBJ2-1; CDR3 DNA: TGTGCCAGCAGCCTAGCGGTCTCCTACAATGAGCAGTTCTTC; CDR3 protein: CASSLAVSYNEQFF